These 2 T cell receptor beta chains were sequenced from one sample in a study of shared clonotypes between healthy human individuals. Naive CD8 cells lacked CD45RO, underwent positive selection for CCR7 and left out terminally differentiated effector memory CD45RA+ cells. Clones were sequenced by immunoSEQ multiplex PCR, and TCRdb holds only the in-frame ones, with some missing. Among roughly 2 million clones listed, approximately 95% were seen once. The sequenced material came from naive CD8+ T cells sorted from blood. These receptors were obtained from a man in his late teens or twenties in good health.

The gene calls are TRBV7-9 and TRBJ2-7; D is perhaps TRBD1 (6 bases). The CDR3 consists of 16 residues. Looked up from germline, CDR1 is SEHNR and CDR2 is FQNEAQ (reference sequence). Trimming took off 5 bases at V and 3 bases at J, with 20 bases between the two ends. DNA for the CDR3: TGTGCCAGCAGCGAATGGGACATCTCCGCCTACTACGAGCAGTACTTC. Amino acid sequence: CASSEWDISAYYEQYF.

The rearrangement links TRBV30 to TRBJ2-5; TRBD2 matches 9 bases. This CDR3 is built from 16 residues. V lost 0 bases, J lost 0 bases, and 5 bases stayed unmatched. CDR1 is GTSNPN and CDR2 is SVGIG in the germline V gene (reference sequence). The CDR3 region is CAWSVDSGGNQETQYF. As DNA, the CDR3 is TGTGCCTGGAGTGTAGATAGCGGGGGAAACCAAGAGACCCAGTACTTC.